The clone carrying this TCR beta chain was counted a few times. Its antigen remains unknown. Trimming took off 3 bases at V and 5 bases at J, with 8 bases between the two ends. This CDR3 region has 14 residues. CDR1 is MNHNS, CDR2 SASEGT, per germline. The sample is drawn from a study of T cell repertoires in cytomegalovirus infection. Whole-study context: From public TCR beta signatures came an indication of both CMV infection and matching HLA type. Study-level points and caveats: The ex vivo response showed dominance by HLA-C-restricted CMV-specific TCR beta clonotypes.

TCRdb analysed the reads with MiXCR anew, one entry per CDR3 protein. The table includes tens of thousands of distinct CDR3 sequences, around 18% detected once. V is TRBV6-1 and J is TRBJ1-6; the D is unclear. This TCR came from a human donor in good health (CMV status not recorded). Some clones in this sample may be carry-over from other donors' samples. The sequences come from CD8+ T cells from cultured PBMCs, collected from culture after CMV antigen stimulation. This chain's CDR3 is CASSDRADNSPLHF. CDR3 bases: TGTGCCAGCAGTGACCGGGCCGATAATTCACCCCTCCACTTT.